Below are 24 T cell receptor beta chains sequenced from a single sample in a study of T cell responses to AZD1222 COVID-19 vaccine. Produced via immunoSEQ multiplex PCR; TCRdb's table is partial and in-frame only. Here the sample spans about 120,000 clones, roughly 93% being singletons. Sequencing was performed on peripheral blood, taken 28 days after the second AZD1222 dose. The source is an adult who received the AZD1222 COVID-19 vaccine.

This clone has a single count. The chain employs TRBV19 and TRBJ1-4; unclear D gene. Between the trimmed V and J ends, which lost 5 bases and 8 bases, there was a span of 15 bases. CDR3 size: 14 residues. The germline CDR1 and CDR2 sequences are LNHDA and SQIVND (reference sequence). The CDR3: CASSWSSAREKLFF. In DNA, the CDR3 is TGTGCCAGTAGTTGGTCGTCCGCCCGCGAAAAACTGTTTTTT. Complete variable domain (other parts from reference TRBV19 and TRBJ1-4): DGGITQSPKYLFRKEGQNVTLSCEQNLNHDAMYWYRQDPGQGLRLIYYSQIVNDFQKGDIAEGYSVSREKKESFPLTVTSAQKNPTAFYLCASSWSSAREKLFFGSGTQLSVL.

This clone appeared a few times. CDR3 sequence: CASSQVGELFF. CDR3 DNA sequence: TGTGCCAGCAGCCAAGTCGGGGAGCTGTTTTTT. The V and J genes are TRBV3-1 (or the pseudogene TRBV3-2) and TRBJ2-2; D uncertain. Trimming took 1 base from V and 7 from J, leaving 1 base between them. Germline V CDR1 and CDR2: LGHDT, YNNKEL (reference sequence). This CDR3 comprises 11 residues.

The rearrangement joins TRBV4-1 to TRBJ1-5, with D unresolved. The CDR3 extends over 12 amino acids. Germline CDR1 and CDR2: MGHRA and YSYEKL. Trimming left V 4 bases short and J 6 bases short, with 7 bases between. CDR3 DNA: TGCGCCAGCAGCCCAGGTGGTCAGCCCCAGCATTTT. Protein sequence: CASSPGGQPQHF.

CDR3 protein: CASSPGGTDTQYF. The CDR3 DNA follows: TGTGCCAGCAGTCCGGGAGGTACAGATACGCAGTATTTT. This chain links TRBV28 with TRBJ2-3; 7 nucleotides match TRBD2. Germline CDR1 is MDHEN and CDR2 is SYDVKM. The CDR3 is 13 amino acids. The trim removed 5 bases at V and 3 bases at J, leaving 2 bases unmatched.

The V and J genes are TRBV27 and TRBJ2-5; D call uncertain. V shed 2 bases and J shed 5 bases, with 0 bases lying between them. CDR1 and CDR2 (germline): MNHEY, SMNVEV (reference sequence). The CDR3 contains 10 residues. The CDR3 DNA is TGTGCCAGCAGTTTAGAGACCCAGTACTTC. Amino acid sequence: CASSLETQYF.

This clone appeared a single time. The rearrangement links TRBV27 to TRBJ2-3; D might be TRBD1 (5 bases). The CDR3 runs to 14 residues. V shed 8 bases and J shed 4 bases, with 16 bases lying between them. The germline V gene has CDR1 MNHEY and CDR2 SMNVEV (reference sequence). CDR3 coding DNA: TGTGCCAGCTTCTCGGCAGGGTGGGCAGATACGCAGTATTTT. Amino acids: CASFSAGWADTQYF.

V gene TRBV4-2 combines with J gene TRBJ2-2; no definite D call. From germline, CDR1 is LGHNA and CDR2 YNFKEQ. Deletions cut 7 bases from V and 0 bases from J, with 6 bases between. This CDR3 is 13 amino acids long. DNA for the CDR3: TGTGCCAGCAAGACAACGAACACCGGGGAGCTGTTTTTT. This sequence encodes CASKTTNTGELFF.

The rearrangement uses TRBV7-9 and TRBJ1-1; 10 nucleotides align to TRBD1. The CDR3 sequence is 15 residues long. With V trimmed by 4 bases and J by 5 bases, 7 bases remained unmatched. Per germline, CDR1 SEHNR and CDR2 FQNEAQ (reference sequence). The CDR3 region is CASSSDRGLGTEAFF. CDR3 nucleotides: TGTGCCAGCAGCTCCGACAGGGGGCTGGGAACTGAAGCTTTCTTT.

The chain links TRBV9 to TRBJ2-1; D is possibly TRBD1 (5 bases). This CDR3 spans 16 amino acids. The V gene's germline CDR1 is SGDLS and CDR2 YYNGEE. The germline V and J ends were trimmed by 0 bases and 4 bases, with 14 bases remaining between them. CDR3 bases: TGTGCCAGCAGCGTAGAAACCCAGGGCGCTTACAATGAGCAGTTCTTC. Protein product: CASSVETQGAYNEQFF.

The chain carries TRBV21-1 and TRBJ1-5. TRBV21-1 is a pseudogene. The length of the CDR3 is 13 residues. The CDR3 protein is CASSRGGNQPQHF. CDR3 in DNA: TGTGCCAGCAGCAGAGGGGGCAATCAGCCCCAGCATTTT.

V usage is TRBV11-2 and J usage is TRBJ2-1; 7 positions match TRBD2. The V and J ends lost 4 bases and 0 bases, in that order; junction bases with no gene match: 6. The CDR3 loop spans 16 amino acids. Per germline, CDR1 SGHAT and CDR2 FQNNGV. In DNA, the CDR3 is TGTGCCAGCAGCTACCCTAGCGGTTCCTCCTACAATGAGCAGTTCTTC. This encodes CASSYPSGSSYNEQFF.

The chain combines TRBV9 with TRBJ2-1; 8 bases fit TRBD2. The CDR3 consists of 16 residues. After removal of 3 bases from V and 3 bases from J, the junction contained 8 bases not matched to a gene. The germline V gene has CDR1 SGDLS and CDR2 YYNGEE. The CDR3 reads CASSAYPSGYYNEQFF. In nucleotides, the CDR3 is TGTGCCAGCAGCGCCTACCCTAGCGGGTACTACAATGAGCAGTTCTTC.

The chain uses TRBV19 and TRBJ2-6; D is perhaps TRBD2 (5 bases). The CDR3 loop spans 19 amino acids. Germline V gene data show CDR1 as LNHDA and CDR2 as SQIVND (reference sequence). Trimming stripped 7 bases from V and 0 bases from J, with 22 bases between. The CDR3 protein is CASKPTLGRTSSGANVLTF. The CDR3 coding sequence is TGTGCCAGTAAACCGACCTTGGGCAGAACTAGCTCTGGGGCCAACGTCCTGACTTTC.

The chain recombines TRBV2 with TRBJ1-5; D unclear. There are 14 residues in the CDR3. Deletions cut 6 bases from V and 7 bases from J, with 16 bases between. Germline loops: CDR1 SNHLY, CDR2 FYNNEI. The CDR3 loop reads CASSDRWVEQPQHF. CDR3 nucleotide sequence: TGTGCCAGCAGCGATCGATGGGTCGAACAGCCCCAGCATTTT.

The sample holds one count of this clone. The chain links TRBV15 to TRBJ2-6; 8 nucleotides agree with TRBD1. The germline V gene encodes CDR1 LNHNV and CDR2 YYDKDF (reference sequence). The CDR3 covers 19 residues. V shed 4 bases and J 1 base; nucleotides not matched to a gene: 12. In DNA, the CDR3 is TGTGCCACCAGCAACCCGGGACAGGCAGTTTTTTCTGGGGCCAACGTCCTGACTTTC. Protein product: CATSNPGQAVFSGANVLTF.

The chain joins TRBV2 to TRBJ2-3, with 11 nucleotides matching TRBD1. Germline-derived CDR1 and CDR2 are SNHLY and FYNNEI. CDR3 length: 16 residues. After removal of 5 bases from V and 1 base from J, the junction contained 5 bases not matched to a gene. CDR3: CASSFEGQGGTDTQYF. DNA for the CDR3: TGTGCCAGCAGTTTTGAGGGACAGGGGGGCACAGATACGCAGTATTTT.

The J gene is TRBJ2-1, the V gene TRBV30, with 15 nucleotides matching TRBD2. The CDR3 covers 16 residues. Germline lookup yields CDR1 GTSNPN and CDR2 SVGIG (reference sequence). V dropped 4 bases and J dropped 8; count of bases not matched to a gene: 9. CDR3: CAWIGTSGRRVHEQFF. The CDR3 nucleotides read TGTGCCTGGATTGGGACTAGCGGGAGGAGGGTCCATGAGCAGTTCTTC.

This clone has a handful of counts. CDR3 in amino acids: CASSRNREISYSNQPQHF. The CDR3 DNA reads as TGTGCCAGCAGCCGCAACCGGGAGATATCTTATAGCAATCAGCCCCAGCATTTT. The J gene is TRBJ1-5, the V gene TRBV28; D gene ambiguous. CDR3 length: 18 amino acids. V was shortened by 6 bases and J by 0 bases, with 21 bases between the two germline ends. The germline gives CDR1 MDHEN, CDR2 SYDVKM.

This chain connects TRBV19 to TRBJ1-1, with TRBD1 identical over 7 bases. Germline CDR1 reads LNHDA; CDR2 reads SQIVND (reference sequence). The CDR3 has 17 residues. The V and J ends lost 7 bases and 3 bases, in that order; junction bases with no gene match: 17. The chain's CDR3 is CASKRYGTDTGDTEAFF. CDR3 nucleotides: TGTGCCAGTAAGAGGTACGGGACAGACACTGGGGACACTGAAGCTTTCTTT.

The chain employs TRBV5-5 and TRBJ2-2, with D hard to call. This CDR3 is 13 amino acids long. Per germline, CDR1 SGHKS and CDR2 YYEKEE (reference sequence). Trimming took off 0 bases at V and 7 bases at J, with 7 bases between the two ends. The CDR3 nucleotides read TGTGCCAGCAGCTTGGAGTGGGGCGGGGAGCTGTTTTTT. Amino acids: CASSLEWGGELFF.

The rearrangement links TRBV28 to TRBJ2-1; D remains unclear. V was clipped by 2 bases and J by 5 bases, with 4 bases between them. This CDR3 contains 12 residues. Germline loops: CDR1 MDHEN, CDR2 SYDVKM. The CDR3 nucleotides read TGTGCCAGCAGTTTAATCGACAATGAGCAGTTCTTC. It codes for CASSLIDNEQFF. Complete variable domain (other parts from reference TRBV28 and TRBJ2-1): DVKVTQSSRYLVKRTGEKVFLECVQDMDHENMFWYRQDPGLGLRLIYFSYDVKMKEKGDIPEGYSVSREKKERFSLILESASTNQTSMYLCASSLIDNEQFFGPGTRLTVL.

Written as DNA, the CDR3 is TGTGCCACCGCTCGGGTTTACTCTGGAAACACCATATATTTT. Its translation: CATARVYSGNTIYF. The chain carries TRBV15 and TRBJ1-3, with unresolved D. V lost 8 bases and J 0 bases, leaving 11 bases between the germline ends. Germline loops: CDR1 LNHNV, CDR2 YYDKDF (reference sequence). This CDR3 has 14 residues.

This chain links TRBV2 with TRBJ2-7; 8 positions match TRBD2. This CDR3 spans 12 amino acids. Germline V gene data show CDR1 as SNHLY and CDR2 as FYNNEI. V shed 7 bases, J shed 4 bases, and the junction held 3 bases outside the gene matches. CDR3 amino acids: CASTLAGYEQYF. CDR3 DNA sequence: TGTGCCAGCACCCTAGCGGGTTACGAGCAGTACTTC.

The V call is TRBV18, the J call TRBJ2-1, with 8 bases fitting TRBD2. Germline values: CDR1 KGHSH, CDR2 LQKENI. After removal of 3 bases from V and 6 bases from J, the junction contained 1 base not matched to a gene. The CDR3 covers 13 residues. DNA of the CDR3: TGTGCCAGCTCACCTGCGGGGGGCAATGAGCAGTTCTTC. It yields the protein CASSPAGGNEQFF.